These 2 T cell receptor beta chains originate from one sample sequenced in a study of T cell responses to AZD1222 COVID-19 vaccine. Method: immunoSEQ multiplex PCR; TCRdb's copy keeps in-frame clones and lacks some. The sample gives about 140,000 clones, around nine tenths of which show up once; approximately 6% is in the top ten. Source: peripheral blood, taken on day 0 of AZD1222 vaccination. These receptors were obtained from an adult in good health.

There are a few counts of this clone. The chain couples TRBV5-1 to TRBJ1-1, with a weak D call TRBD1 (5 bases). Looked up from germline, CDR1 is SGHRS and CDR2 is YFSETQ. The CDR3 contains 13 residues. V dropped 3 bases and J dropped 7 bases, with 13 bases sitting between them. The CDR3 protein is CASSYTFGGEAFF. The CDR3 coding sequence is TGCGCCAGCAGCTATACGTTTGGGGGTGAAGCTTTCTTT.

This sequence joins TRBV5-4 and TRBJ2-5; 14 bases match TRBD2. The CDR3 sequence is 15 residues long. With 4 bases clipped from V and 3 bases from J, the junction kept 2 bases outside the gene matches. Germline CDR1 SGHNT, CDR2 YYREEE (reference sequence). Here the CDR3 reads CASSPGLAGEETQYF. The CDR3 DNA reads as TGTGCCAGCAGCCCGGGACTAGCGGGAGAAGAGACCCAGTACTTC. The variable domain in full, completed from reference TRBV5-4 and TRBJ2-5, reads ETGVTQSPTHLIKTRGQQVTLRCSSQSGHNTVSWYQQALGQGPQFIFQYYREEENGRGNFPPRFSGLQFPNYSSELNVNALELDDSALYLCASSPGLAGEETQYFGPGTRLLVL.